The 5 T cell receptor beta chains in this list originate from one sample, sequenced in a study of blood T cell repertoires in COVID-19. Sequencing was performed with immunoSEQ multiplex PCR; in TCRdb, only in-frame clones are kept and a portion is missing. The data show more than 250,000 clones, about 90% seen once. The sequenced material came from PBMCs or T cells enriched from blood (not recorded which). All receptors come from a woman aged 25 to 39 who had recovered from COVID-19.

V gene TRBV7-8 combines with J gene TRBJ1-2, with 7 bases that match TRBD1. The germline V gene has CDR1 SGHVS and CDR2 FQNEAQ. Trimming at V came to 5 bases and at J to 2 bases, leaving 5 bases not matched to a gene. The CDR3 is 14 residues long. The CDR3 DNA sequence: TGTGCCAGCAGCGGACAGGAGTCAAACTATGGCTACACCTTC. Protein sequence: CASSGQESNYGYTF.

This clone came up once. The genes are TRBV5-6 and TRBJ1-3; unclear D gene. From germline, CDR1 is SGHDT and CDR2 YYEEEE. The CDR3 consists of 16 residues. Trimming removed 1 base at V and 4 bases at J, with 15 bases between. CDR3 amino acids: CASSLRRRRGGNTIYF. The CDR3 DNA reads TGTGCCAGCAGCTTGCGGCGCAGACGAGGAGGAAACACCATATATTTT.

V is TRBV18 and J is TRBJ2-3; D gene unclear. V dropped 3 bases and J dropped 0 bases, with 13 bases sitting between them. CDR3 length: 16 residues. Germline loops: CDR1 KGHSH, CDR2 LQKENI. The DNA of the CDR3 is TGTGCCAGCTCACCGTCAGTTATCTCTAGCACAGATACGCAGTATTTT. Translating gives CASSPSVISSTDTQYF.

The V gene is TRBV3-1 (or the pseudogene TRBV3-2), the J gene TRBJ1-1; D is possibly TRBD1 (5 bases). V lost 6 bases, J lost 1 base, and 12 bases lay in between. The CDR3 spans 14 residues. CDR1 and CDR2 (germline): LGHDT, YNNKEL (reference sequence). The CDR3 nucleotides are TGTGCCAGCAGATATCTTACAGGGAACACTGAAGCTTTCTTT. It specifies CASRYLTGNTEAFF.

V gene TRBV6-2 or TRBV6-3 combines with J gene TRBJ1-2; 7 positions match TRBD1. Germline V CDR1 and CDR2: MNHEY, SVGEGT. This CDR3 region has 17 residues. The ends lost 5 bases at V and 1 base at J; junction bases unmatched: 13. The CDR3 sequence: CASSPIVRDSFNYGYTF. The CDR3 bases are TGTGCCAGCAGTCCGATTGTCCGGGACAGCTTTAACTATGGCTACACCTTC.